These 14 T cell receptor beta chains came from one sample sequenced in a study of T cell repertoires in cytomegalovirus infection. TCRdb processed the reads anew with MiXCR; each CDR3 protein has one entry. The repertoire holds a few hundred thousand distinct CDR3 sequences, with roughly 42% as singletons. Antigen specificity for these receptors is unknown. The sequenced sample was cultured PBMCs, obtained from culture after CMV antigen stimulation. The receptor set was obtained from a human donor in good health (CMV status not recorded). Some clones in this sample may be carry-over from other donors' samples.

The rearrangement uses TRBV12-3 or TRBV12-4 and TRBJ2-1; a possible D gene is TRBD1 (6 bases). The CDR3 length is 12 residues. Trimming pared 4 bases from V and 5 bases from J, leaving 6 bases between. The chain's CDR3 is CASSWGHNEQFF. The CDR3 DNA sequence: TGTGCCAGCAGTTGGGGGCACAATGAGCAGTTCTTC.

This chain uses TRBV12-3 or TRBV12-4 with TRBJ2-3; no clear D gene. The CDR3 has 14 amino acids. V was shortened by 7 bases and J by 3 bases, with 14 bases between the two germline ends. The CDR3 sequence: CASTGVEGTDTQYF. CDR3 nucleotides: TGTGCCAGCACGGGCGTCGAAGGTACAGATACGCAGTATTTT.

The V gene is TRBV5-3, the J gene TRBJ1-1; D is perhaps TRBD1 (5 bases). TRBV5-3 is an open reading frame, and its role is uncertain. The CDR3 contains 12 residues. Trimming stripped 8 bases from V and 11 bases from J, with 19 bases between. The CDR3 bases are TGTGCCAGCAGTTTGCGGGGGAGCGGGGCTTTCTTT. Encoded protein: CASSLRGSGAFF.

The J gene is TRBJ1-6, the V gene TRBV6-6; perhaps TRBD1 as D (6 bases). The V gene lost 7 bases and the J gene lost 10 bases, with 14 bases spanning the gap. This CDR3 spans 13 amino acids. CDR1 MNHNY and CDR2 SVGAGI come from the germline V gene (reference sequence). The CDR3 protein is CASNWDIRSPLHF. CDR3 DNA sequence: TGTGCCAGCAATTGGGACATTAGGTCACCCCTCCACTTT.

The table lists this clonotype with a few counts. The V and J genes are TRBV25-1 and TRBJ1-6; 7 bases align to TRBD1. Germline assignment: CDR1 MGHDK and CDR2 SYGVNS. The CDR3 runs to 15 residues. With 1 base clipped from V and 5 bases from J, the junction kept 2 bases outside the gene matches. The CDR3 here is CASSESDRDNSPLHF. For the CDR3, the DNA is TGTGCCAGCAGTGAATCTGACAGGGATAATTCACCCCTCCACTTT.

The chain joins TRBV2 to TRBJ2-1; the D gene could be TRBD1 or TRBD2 (5 bases each). Trimming shortened V by 2 bases and J by 7 bases, and 18 bases separated the two germline ends. CDR1 SNHLY and CDR2 FYNNEI come from the germline V gene. This CDR3 contains 16 residues. CDR3 sequence (DNA): TGTGCCAGCAGTGAACCCGGGGCAGGGAAATTGAATGAGCAGTTCTTC. Translation gives CASSEPGAGKLNEQFF.

The V gene is TRBV10-3, the J gene TRBJ2-7, with 7 bases fitting TRBD1. J gave up 4 bases and V 8 bases, and 14 bases lay outside the gene matches. The germline CDR1 and CDR2 sequences are ENHRY and SYGVKD. This CDR3 region has 15 residues. CDR3 bases: TGTGCCATCGGGGGCTACAGGGGACGTCCGTACGAGCAGTACTTC. It is translated as CAIGGYRGRPYEQYF.

The chain has TRBV27 and TRBJ2-1, with TRBD2 identical over 10 bases. J lost 8 bases, V lost 3 bases, and 7 bases had no gene match. This CDR3 has 15 residues. CDR1 and CDR2 (germline): MNHEY, SMNVEV (reference sequence). The CDR3 spells CASSFKSGRAHEQFF. The CDR3 bases are TGTGCCAGCAGTTTTAAGAGCGGGAGGGCCCATGAGCAGTTCTTC.

This clonotype was seen many times. The genes are TRBV6-6 and TRBJ1-2, with D unresolved. V dropped 6 bases and J dropped 2 bases, with 4 bases sitting between them. This CDR3 has 11 residues. Germline loops: CDR1 MNHNY, CDR2 SVGAGI (reference sequence). DNA of the CDR3: TGTGCCAGCAGCGAAAACTATGGCTACACCTTC. It is translated as CASSENYGYTF.

In this sample, this clonotype turned up a few times. The chain couples TRBV7-9 to TRBJ2-1; possibly TRBD1 for D (5 bases). Germline lookup yields CDR1 SEHNR and CDR2 FQNEAQ (reference sequence). This CDR3 is built from 15 residues. V gave up 2 bases and J gave up 8 bases, with 16 bases separating them. The CDR3 here is CASSLSGRVVDEQFF. For the CDR3, the DNA is TGTGCCAGCAGCTTAAGTGGCAGGGTCGTGGATGAGCAGTTCTTC. Full variable domain (remainder filled in from reference TRBV7-9 and TRBJ2-1): DTGVSQNPRHKITKRGQNVTFRCDPISEHNRLYWYRQTLGQGPEFLTYFQNEAQLEKSRLLSDRFSAERPKGSFSTLEIQRTEQGDSAMYLCASSLSGRVVDEQFFGPGTRLTVL.

The chain links TRBV20-1 to TRBJ2-5; the D gene is possibly TRBD2 (5 bases). V was pared by 1 base and J by 5 bases, with 14 bases between. The germline CDR1 and CDR2 sequences are DFQATT and SNEGSKA (reference sequence). This CDR3 has 14 residues. CDR3 sequence reads: CSARAGSGVETQYF. CDR3 bases: TGCAGTGCTAGAGCTGGGTCCGGGGTCGAGACCCAGTACTTC.

This clonotype showed up just a few times. Relative to the germline gene, one junction end is altered; a read error may explain this. The chain carries TRBV6-1 and TRBJ1-2; 8 positions match TRBD1. Per the germline V gene, CDR1 is MNHNS and CDR2 is SASEGT. The CDR3 consists of 16 residues. The CDR3 reads CASSKARTGLFYGYTF. The CDR3 DNA reads TGTGCCAGCAGTAAAGCCCGGACAGGGCTATTCTATGGCTACACCTTC.

This chain joins TRBV2 and TRBJ2-1, with 10 bases matching TRBD2. Germline CDR1 and CDR2: SNHLY and FYNNEI. The J segment lost 5 bases and the V segment lost 4 bases, leaving 5 bases of the junction unmatched. This CDR3 is 15 amino acids long. The CDR3 DNA sequence: TGTGCCAGCAGTGTATGGCTAGCGGGAGACAATGAGCAGTTCTTC. As protein: CASSVWLAGDNEQFF.

In its sample, this clonotype was seen many times. The genes are TRBV7-8 and TRBJ2-1; D is undetermined. The CDR3 runs 15 residues. CDR1 and CDR2 from the germline V gene are SGHVS and FQNEAQ. Trimming took 0 bases from V and 0 from J, leaving 6 bases between them. The CDR3 spells CASSLALVSYNEQFF. CDR3 DNA sequence: TGTGCCAGCAGCTTAGCACTTGTCTCCTACAATGAGCAGTTCTTC.